These 19 T cell receptor beta chains were sequenced from one sample in a study of OX40 agonist ivuxolimab in advanced cancers. Here immunoSEQ multiplex PCR was the method, and the copy in TCRdb shows in-frame clones only, minus some. The repertoire holds 45,000 to 50,000 clones, with 88% as singletons. Source: CD4+ or CD8+ T cells sorted from blood, taken in a trial of the OX40 agonist ivuxolimab. The source is an adult with an advanced solid tumor such as melanoma, head and neck, liver or kidney cancer.

The gene calls are TRBV6-1 and TRBJ2-3; TRBD2 agrees at 10 bases. J gave up 1 base and V 8 bases, and 3 bases lay outside the gene matches. The CDR3 has 14 residues. The germline V gene encodes CDR1 MNHNS and CDR2 SASEGT. This CDR3 is CASSLAGRTDTQYF. The CDR3, as DNA: TGTGCCAGCTCACTAGCGGGACGCACAGATACGCAGTATTTT.

The chain combines TRBV28 with TRBJ1-2; D remains unclear. The V end lost 3 bases, the J end lost 4 bases, and 9 bases lay between the germline ends. Germline-derived CDR1 and CDR2 are MDHEN and SYDVKM. The CDR3 loop spans 13 amino acids. In DNA form, the CDR3 reads TGTGCCAGCAGTTTCGGTCACTCCTATGGCTACACCTTC. Translation gives CASSFGHSYGYTF.

CDR3 sequence (DNA): TGCGCCAGCAGCTGGACTGCGGGAGGGTACAATGAGCAGTTCTTC. It encodes CASSWTAGGYNEQFF. V usage is TRBV5-1 and J usage is TRBJ2-1; 9 bases map to TRBD2. The CDR3 is made up of 15 amino acids. In germline, CDR1 is SGHRS, CDR2 YFSETQ. V was clipped by 3 bases and J by 4 bases; unmatched bases: 5.

In DNA form, the CDR3 reads TGCGCCAGCAGCTTGGACAGCTCTGGTTTGGGGATATACGAGCAGTACTTC. Encoded protein: CASSLDSSGLGIYEQYF. The V call is TRBV5-1, the J call TRBJ2-7, with unresolved D. Germline V gene data show CDR1 as SGHRS and CDR2 as YFSETQ. Trimming took off 0 bases at V and 4 bases at J, with 20 bases between the two ends. The length of the CDR3 is 17 residues.

The chain is built from TRBV6-5 and TRBJ1-4, with 8 bases aligning to TRBD1. V dropped 5 bases and J dropped 5; count of bases not matched to a gene: 7. This CDR3 is built from 15 residues. Germline V gene lookup returns CDR1 MNHEY and CDR2 SVGAGI. CDR3 sequence: CASSRGQGLNEKLFF. The CDR3 region has the DNA TGTGCCAGCAGTCGAGGACAGGGCCTCAATGAAAAACTGTTTTTT.

The chain links TRBV7-2 to TRBJ1-5; no firm D call. CDR3 length: 12 amino acids. Germline V gene data show CDR1 as SGHTA and CDR2 as FQGNSA. Trimming shortened V by 4 bases and J by 5 bases, and 6 bases separated the two germline ends. The CDR3 region has the DNA TGTGCCAGCAGCTCACAAGATCAGCCCCAGCATTTT. Encoded protein: CASSSQDQPQHF. Supplemented by reference TRBV7-2 and TRBJ1-5, the full variable domain reads GAGVSQSPSNKVTEKGKDVELRCDPISGHTALYWYRQSLGQGLEFLIYFQGNSAPDKSGLPSDRFSAERTGGSVSTLTIQRTQQEDSAVYLCASSSQDQPQHFGDGTRLSIL.

V usage is TRBV29-1 and J usage is TRBJ1-1; no clear D gene. In germline, CDR1 is SQVTM, CDR2 ANQGSEA. The CDR3 length is 11 residues. V lost 2 bases to trimming and J lost 2 bases, with 3 bases between them. The CDR3 DNA sequence: TGCAGCGTTGAACGAAACACTGAAGCTTTCTTT. Translation gives CSVERNTEAFF.

The chain joins TRBV28 to TRBJ1-4; unclear D gene. The germline V gene encodes CDR1 MDHEN and CDR2 SYDVKM. This CDR3 has 16 residues. With 5 bases removed from V and 2 bases from J, the gap between germline ends came to 15 bases. CDR3 sequence: CASSRRRLVTNEKLFF. The CDR3 bases are TGTGCCAGCAGTCGTAGACGTTTGGTGACTAATGAAAAACTGTTTTTT.

This sequence joins TRBV2 and TRBJ2-7, with 12 bases identical to TRBD2. The CDR3 spans 15 residues. Germline CDR1 reads SNHLY; CDR2 reads FYNNEI. The trim removed 6 bases at V and 4 bases at J, leaving 7 bases unmatched. This CDR3 is CASRGQLAGGYEQYF. As DNA, the CDR3 is TGTGCCAGCAGGGGCCAACTAGCGGGAGGTTACGAGCAGTACTTC.

The chain employs TRBV28 and TRBJ1-2, with a weak D call TRBD1 (5 bases). Germline loops: CDR1 MDHEN, CDR2 SYDVKM. There are 15 residues in the CDR3. Trimming shortened V by 3 bases and J by 5 bases, and 16 bases separated the two germline ends. The CDR3 DNA reads as TGTGCCAGCAGTTTCCCGCCTGGGGGGGGGTATGGCTACACCTTC. Residues: CASSFPPGGGYGYTF.

The chain combines TRBV6-6 with TRBJ1-1, with 7 positions matching TRBD1. Looked up from germline, CDR1 is MNHNY and CDR2 is SVGAGI (reference sequence). The CDR3 covers 14 residues. Unmatched junction bases numbered 4, after V lost 2 bases and J lost 4 bases. CDR3 sequence: CASSYVGQSTEAFF. For the CDR3, the DNA is TGTGCCAGCAGTTACGTGGGACAGAGCACTGAAGCTTTCTTT.

V usage is TRBV10-3 and J usage is TRBJ2-1; D gene ambiguous. The CDR3 loop spans 12 amino acids. CDR1 is ENHRY, CDR2 SYGVKD, per germline. With 3 bases removed from V and 7 bases from J, the gap between germline ends came to 7 bases. For the CDR3, the DNA is TGTGCCATCAGTGAAAACAGTAATGAGCAGTTCTTC. It yields the protein CAISENSNEQFF.

V gene TRBV5-8 combines with J gene TRBJ2-6, with 8 bases fitting TRBD1. The CDR3 covers 17 residues. Germline-derived CDR1 and CDR2 are SGHTS and YDEGEE. Losses at the gene ends were 1 base for V and 4 bases for J; bases not matched to a gene: 7. The CDR3 nucleotides are TGTGCCAGCAGCTTGCTAACGACAGGGGTGGGGGCCAACGTCCTGACTTTC. Its protein is CASSLLTTGVGANVLTF.

The chain combines TRBV6-5 with TRBJ1-5; 8 nucleotides agree with TRBD1. CDR1 is MNHEY and CDR2 is SVGAGI in the germline V gene. Trimming cost V 6 bases and J 7 bases; bases outside gene matches: 5. This CDR3 contains 13 residues. CDR3 bases: TGTGCCAGCAGGGACAGGGAACTGCAGCCCCAGCATTTT. Amino acid sequence: CASRDRELQPQHF.

This clone has only one observation. The chain joins TRBV30 to TRBJ2-7, with 8 bases matching TRBD2. Germline V lookup: CDR1 GTSNPN, CDR2 SVGIG (reference sequence). Germline trimming cut 3 bases from V and 6 bases from J; bases unmatched to any gene: 13. The CDR3 extends over 15 amino acids. In DNA form, the CDR3 reads TGTGCCTGGAGGGGTGGTAGCGGGATATTACCCGAGCAGTACTTC. Translation: CAWRGGSGILPEQYF.

The V and J genes are TRBV27 and TRBJ1-2, with TRBD1 as a possible D gene (5 bases). Germline values: CDR1 MNHEY, CDR2 SMNVEV (reference sequence). Trimming stripped 5 bases from V and 3 bases from J, with 16 bases between. The CDR3 is 15 amino acids. Here the CDR3 DNA reads TGTGCCAGCAGTACCCGACGGGGGATGGACTATGGCTACACCTTC. This translates into CASSTRRGMDYGYTF.

J is TRBJ1-2 and V is TRBV6-5, with 10 bases fitting TRBD1. This CDR3 has 16 residues. Losses at the gene ends were 4 bases for V and 3 bases for J; bases not matched to a gene: 8. Germline V gene data show CDR1 as MNHEY and CDR2 as SVGAGI. CDR3 sequence reads: CASSLQPGQGYYGYTF. As DNA, the CDR3 is TGTGCCAGCAGTTTACAACCGGGACAGGGGTACTATGGCTACACCTTC.

This clone was recorded a few times. With only one base between it and a far larger clone, this is likely a read error. Here the CDR3 reads CPSSPRGDTEAFF. CDR3 DNA sequence: TGCCCCAGCAGTCCACGGGGTGACACTGAAGCTTTCTTT. The rearrangement joins TRBV10-1 to TRBJ1-1; D uncertain. The CDR3 has 13 amino acids. Germline V CDR1 and CDR2: WNHNN, SYGVQD (reference sequence).

The CDR3 reads CASSPLDHSGKGETQYF. The CDR3 nucleotides are TGTGCCAGCAGTCCACTTGATCACAGCGGGAAAGGGGAGACCCAGTACTTC. V and J are TRBV27 and TRBJ2-5, with 7 bases aligning to TRBD2. Germline CDR1 is MNHEY and CDR2 is SMNVEV (reference sequence). This CDR3 is 17 amino acids long. J gave up 5 bases and V 5 bases, and 17 bases lay outside the gene matches.